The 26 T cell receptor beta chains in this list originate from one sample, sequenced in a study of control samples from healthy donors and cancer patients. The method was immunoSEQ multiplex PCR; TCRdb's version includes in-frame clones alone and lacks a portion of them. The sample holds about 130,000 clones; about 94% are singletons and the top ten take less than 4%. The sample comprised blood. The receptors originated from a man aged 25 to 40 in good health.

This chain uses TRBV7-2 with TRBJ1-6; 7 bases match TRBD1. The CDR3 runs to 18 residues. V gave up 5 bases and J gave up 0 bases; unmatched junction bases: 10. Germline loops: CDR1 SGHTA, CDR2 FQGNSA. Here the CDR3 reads CASSKGTAELSYNSPLHF. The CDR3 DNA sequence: TGTGCCAGCAGCAAGGGGACAGCGGAGCTCTCCTATAATTCACCCCTCCACTTT. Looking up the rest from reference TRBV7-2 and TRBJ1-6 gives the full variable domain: GAGVSQSPSNKVTEKGKDVELRCDPISGHTALYWYRQSLGQGLEFLIYFQGNSAPDKSGLPSDRFSAERTGGSVSTLTIQRTQQEDSAVYLCASSKGTAELSYNSPLHFGNGTRLTVT.

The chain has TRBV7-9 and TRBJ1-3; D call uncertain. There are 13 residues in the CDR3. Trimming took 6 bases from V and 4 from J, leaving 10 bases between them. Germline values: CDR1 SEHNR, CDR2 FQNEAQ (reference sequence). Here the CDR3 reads CASSRGSGNTIYF. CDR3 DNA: TGTGCCAGCAGTCGGGGTAGCGGAAACACCATATATTTT.

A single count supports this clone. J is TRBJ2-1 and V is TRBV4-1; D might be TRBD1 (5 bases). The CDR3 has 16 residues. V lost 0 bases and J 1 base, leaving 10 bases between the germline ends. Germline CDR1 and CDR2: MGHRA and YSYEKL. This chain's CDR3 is CASSQEIQESYNEQFF. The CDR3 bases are TGCGCCAGCAGCCAAGAAATACAGGAATCCTACAATGAGCAGTTCTTC.

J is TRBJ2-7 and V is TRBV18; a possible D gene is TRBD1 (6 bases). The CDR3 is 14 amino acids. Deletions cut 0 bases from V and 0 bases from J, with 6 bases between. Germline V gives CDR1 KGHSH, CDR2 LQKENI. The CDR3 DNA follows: TGTGCCAGCTCACCACCGACAGGCTCCTACGAGCAGTACTTC. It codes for CASSPPTGSYEQYF.

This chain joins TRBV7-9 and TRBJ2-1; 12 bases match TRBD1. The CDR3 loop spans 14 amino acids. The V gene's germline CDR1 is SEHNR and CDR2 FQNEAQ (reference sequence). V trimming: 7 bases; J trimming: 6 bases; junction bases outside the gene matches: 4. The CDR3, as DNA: TGTGCCAGCAAGGGACAGGGGGCCCCCAATGAGCAGTTCTTC. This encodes CASKGQGAPNEQFF.

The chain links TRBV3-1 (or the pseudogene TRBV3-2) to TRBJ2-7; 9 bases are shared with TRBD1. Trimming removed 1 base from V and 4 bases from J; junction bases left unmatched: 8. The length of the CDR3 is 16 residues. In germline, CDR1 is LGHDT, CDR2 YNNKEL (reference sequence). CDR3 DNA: TGTGCCAGCAGCCAAGTGGGGACAGGGTGGGGATACGAGCAGTACTTC. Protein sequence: CASSQVGTGWGYEQYF.

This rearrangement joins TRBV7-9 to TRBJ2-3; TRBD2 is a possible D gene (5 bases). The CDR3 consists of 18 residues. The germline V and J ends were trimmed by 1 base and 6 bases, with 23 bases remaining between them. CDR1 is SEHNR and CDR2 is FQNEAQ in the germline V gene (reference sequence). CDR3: CASSLVWAGGVTIDTQYF. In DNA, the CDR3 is TGTGCCAGCAGCTTAGTGTGGGCAGGAGGAGTAACGATCGATACGCAGTATTTT.

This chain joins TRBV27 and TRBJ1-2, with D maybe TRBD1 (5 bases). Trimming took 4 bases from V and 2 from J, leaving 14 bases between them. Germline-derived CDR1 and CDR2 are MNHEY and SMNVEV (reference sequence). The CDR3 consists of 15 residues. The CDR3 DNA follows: TGTGCCAGCAGTTATAAGGGGTCGGAGAACTATGGCTACACCTTC. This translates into CASSYKGSENYGYTF.

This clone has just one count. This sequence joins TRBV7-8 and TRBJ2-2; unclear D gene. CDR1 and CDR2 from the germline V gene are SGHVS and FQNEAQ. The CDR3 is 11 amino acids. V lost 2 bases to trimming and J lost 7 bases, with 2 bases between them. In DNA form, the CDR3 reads TGTGCCAGCAGCTTACTCGGGGAGCTGTTTTTT. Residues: CASSLLGELFF.

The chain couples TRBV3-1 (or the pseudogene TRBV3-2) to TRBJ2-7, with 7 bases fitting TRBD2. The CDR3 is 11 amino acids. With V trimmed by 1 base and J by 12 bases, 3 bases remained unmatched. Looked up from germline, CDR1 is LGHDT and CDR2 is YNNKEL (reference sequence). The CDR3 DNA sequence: TGTGCCAGCAGCCAAGGGACTAGTCCGTACTTC. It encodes CASSQGTSPYF.

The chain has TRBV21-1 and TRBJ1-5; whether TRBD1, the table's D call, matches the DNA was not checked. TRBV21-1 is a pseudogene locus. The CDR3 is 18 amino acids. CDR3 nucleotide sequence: TGTGCCAGCAGCAAAGAGCCCTGGGGCCGCAATAGCAATCAGCCCCAGCATTTT. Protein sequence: CASSKEPWGRNSNQPQHF.

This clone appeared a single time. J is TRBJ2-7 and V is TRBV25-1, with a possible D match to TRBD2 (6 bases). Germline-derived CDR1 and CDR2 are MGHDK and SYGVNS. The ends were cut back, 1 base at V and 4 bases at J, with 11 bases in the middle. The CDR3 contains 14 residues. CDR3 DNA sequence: TGTGCCAGCAGTGAATTTCCGGGGGAGTACGAGCAGTACTTC. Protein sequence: CASSEFPGEYEQYF.

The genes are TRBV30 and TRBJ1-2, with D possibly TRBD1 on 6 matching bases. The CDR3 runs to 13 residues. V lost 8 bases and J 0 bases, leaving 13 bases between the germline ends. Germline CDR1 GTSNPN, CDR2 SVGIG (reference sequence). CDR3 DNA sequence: TGTGCCGCGAGGGGGTCGGCTAACTATGGCTACACCTTC. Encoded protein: CAARGSANYGYTF.

The CDR3 region has the DNA TGTGCCAGCAGTCTCTCCGATACGCAGTATTTT. It encodes CASSLSDTQYF. The chain has TRBV6-5 and TRBJ2-3; no clear D gene. V gave up 5 bases and J gave up 6 bases, with 6 bases separating them. Germline V gene data show CDR1 as MNHEY and CDR2 as SVGAGI. The CDR3 spans 11 residues.

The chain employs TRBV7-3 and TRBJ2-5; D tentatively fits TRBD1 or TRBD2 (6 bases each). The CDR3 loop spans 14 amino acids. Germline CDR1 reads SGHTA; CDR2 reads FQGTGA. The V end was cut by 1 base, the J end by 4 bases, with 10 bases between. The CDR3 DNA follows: TGTGCCAGCAGCTTAAACGGGGGCCCAGAGACCCAGTACTTC. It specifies CASSLNGGPETQYF.

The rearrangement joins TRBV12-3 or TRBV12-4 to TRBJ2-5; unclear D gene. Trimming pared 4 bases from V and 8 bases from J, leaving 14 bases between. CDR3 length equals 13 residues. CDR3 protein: CASSSYSARTQYF. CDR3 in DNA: TGTGCCAGCAGTTCTTACAGCGCGCGAACCCAGTACTTC.

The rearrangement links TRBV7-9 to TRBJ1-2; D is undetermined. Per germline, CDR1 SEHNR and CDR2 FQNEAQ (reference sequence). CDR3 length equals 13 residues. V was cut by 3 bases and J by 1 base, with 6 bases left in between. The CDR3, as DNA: TGTGCCAGCAGCTTGGCGGATAACTATGGCTACACCTTC. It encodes CASSLADNYGYTF.

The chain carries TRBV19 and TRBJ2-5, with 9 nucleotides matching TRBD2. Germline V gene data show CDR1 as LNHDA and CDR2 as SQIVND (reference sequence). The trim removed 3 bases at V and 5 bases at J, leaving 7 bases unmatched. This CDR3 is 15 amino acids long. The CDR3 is CASSINLAGLETQYF. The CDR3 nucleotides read TGTGCCAGTAGTATTAACCTAGCGGGGCTTGAGACCCAGTACTTC.

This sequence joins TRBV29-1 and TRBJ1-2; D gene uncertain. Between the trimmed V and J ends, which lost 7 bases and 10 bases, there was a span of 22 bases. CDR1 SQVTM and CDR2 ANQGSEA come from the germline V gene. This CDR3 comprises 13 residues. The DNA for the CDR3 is TGCAGCGGTCTGGACTCCCAAGCTATGCTCTACACCTTC. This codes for CSGLDSQAMLYTF.

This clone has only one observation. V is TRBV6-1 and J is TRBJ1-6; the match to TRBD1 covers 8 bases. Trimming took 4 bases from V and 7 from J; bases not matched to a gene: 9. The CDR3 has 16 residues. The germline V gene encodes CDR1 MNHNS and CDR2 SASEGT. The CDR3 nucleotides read TGTGCCAGCAGTGTCCAATCCGGGACAGGAAATTCACCCCTCCACTTT. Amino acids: CASSVQSGTGNSPLHF.

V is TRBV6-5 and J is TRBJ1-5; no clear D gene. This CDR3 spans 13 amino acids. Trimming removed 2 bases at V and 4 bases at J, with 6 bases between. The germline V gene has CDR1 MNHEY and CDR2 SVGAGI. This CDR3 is CASSYGRNQPQHF. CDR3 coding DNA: TGTGCCAGCAGTTACGGACGGAATCAGCCCCAGCATTTT.

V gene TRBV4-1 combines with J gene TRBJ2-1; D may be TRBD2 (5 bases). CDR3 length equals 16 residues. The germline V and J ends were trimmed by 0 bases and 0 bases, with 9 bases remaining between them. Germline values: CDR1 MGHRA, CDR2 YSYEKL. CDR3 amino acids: CASSQDLANSYNEQFF. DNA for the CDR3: TGCGCCAGCAGCCAAGATTTAGCGAACTCCTACAATGAGCAGTTCTTC.

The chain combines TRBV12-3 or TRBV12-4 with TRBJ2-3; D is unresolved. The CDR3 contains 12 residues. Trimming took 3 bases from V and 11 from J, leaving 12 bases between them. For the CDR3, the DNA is TGTGCCAGCAGTTTGTCTACCGGTGGGCAGTATTTT. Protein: CASSLSTGGQYF.

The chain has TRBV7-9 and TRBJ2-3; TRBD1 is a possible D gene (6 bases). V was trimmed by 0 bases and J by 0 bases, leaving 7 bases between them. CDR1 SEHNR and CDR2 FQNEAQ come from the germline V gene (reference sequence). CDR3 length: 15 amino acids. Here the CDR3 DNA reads TGTGCCAGCAGCTTAGCGAGGGGGAGCACAGATACGCAGTATTTT. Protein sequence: CASSLARGSTDTQYF.

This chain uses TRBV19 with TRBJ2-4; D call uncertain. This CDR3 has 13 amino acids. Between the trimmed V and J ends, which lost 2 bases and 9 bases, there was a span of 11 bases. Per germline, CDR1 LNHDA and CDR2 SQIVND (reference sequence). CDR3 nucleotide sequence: TGTGCCAGTAGTATACCCTCGGTAGGCATTCAGTACTTC. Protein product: CASSIPSVGIQYF.

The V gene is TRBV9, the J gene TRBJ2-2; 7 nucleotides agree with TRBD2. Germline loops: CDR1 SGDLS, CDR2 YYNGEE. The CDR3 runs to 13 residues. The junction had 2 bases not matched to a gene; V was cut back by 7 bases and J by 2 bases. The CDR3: CASGEGNTGELFF. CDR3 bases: TGTGCCAGCGGGGAGGGAAACACCGGGGAGCTGTTTTTT.